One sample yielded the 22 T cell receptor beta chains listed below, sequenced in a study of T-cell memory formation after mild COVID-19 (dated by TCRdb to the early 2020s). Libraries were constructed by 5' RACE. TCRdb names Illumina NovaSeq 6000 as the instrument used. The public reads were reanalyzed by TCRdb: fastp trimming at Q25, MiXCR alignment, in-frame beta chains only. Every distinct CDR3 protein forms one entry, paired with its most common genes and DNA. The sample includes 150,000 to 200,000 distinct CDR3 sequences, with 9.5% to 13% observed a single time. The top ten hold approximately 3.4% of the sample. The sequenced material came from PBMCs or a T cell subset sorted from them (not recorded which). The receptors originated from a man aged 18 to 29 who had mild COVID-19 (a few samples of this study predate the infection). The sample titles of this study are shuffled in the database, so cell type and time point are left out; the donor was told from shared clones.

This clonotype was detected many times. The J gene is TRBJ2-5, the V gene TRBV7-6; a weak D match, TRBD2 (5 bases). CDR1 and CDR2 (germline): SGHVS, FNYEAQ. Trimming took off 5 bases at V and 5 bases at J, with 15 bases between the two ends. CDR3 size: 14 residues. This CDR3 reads CASSPRTGFETQYF. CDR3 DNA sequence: TGTGCCAGCAGCCCTAGGACGGGATTTGAGACCCAGTACTTC.

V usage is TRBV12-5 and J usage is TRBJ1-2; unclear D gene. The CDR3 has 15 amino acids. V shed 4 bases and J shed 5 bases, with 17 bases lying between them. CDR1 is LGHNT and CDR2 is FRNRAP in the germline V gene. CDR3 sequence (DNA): TGTGCTAGTGGTTCCCCCGACGGGGTGGCGTATGGCTACACCTTC. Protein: CASGSPDGVAYGYTF.

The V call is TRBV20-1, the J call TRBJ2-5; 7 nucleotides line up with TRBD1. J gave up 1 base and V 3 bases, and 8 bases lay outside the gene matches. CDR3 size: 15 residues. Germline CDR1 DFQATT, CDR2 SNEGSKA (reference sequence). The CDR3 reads CSASRPGGPQETQYF. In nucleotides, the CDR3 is TGCAGTGCTAGCCGCCCAGGGGGTCCCCAAGAGACCCAGTACTTC.

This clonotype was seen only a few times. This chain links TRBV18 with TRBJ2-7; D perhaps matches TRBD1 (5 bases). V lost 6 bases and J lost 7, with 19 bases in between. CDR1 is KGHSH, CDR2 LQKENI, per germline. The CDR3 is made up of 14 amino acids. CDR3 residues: CASSRLGVQGEQYV. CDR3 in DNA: TGTGCCAGCTCCCGTCTTGGGGTCCAGGGTGAGCAGTACGTC.

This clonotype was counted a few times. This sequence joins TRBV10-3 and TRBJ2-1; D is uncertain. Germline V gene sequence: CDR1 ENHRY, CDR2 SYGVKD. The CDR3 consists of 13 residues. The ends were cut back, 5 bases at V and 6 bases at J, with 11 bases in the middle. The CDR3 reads CAISRDSINEQFF. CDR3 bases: TGTGCCATCAGTCGCGATTCCATCAATGAGCAGTTCTTC.

The CDR3: CASSQETAPNQPQHF. The CDR3 nucleotides are TGCGCCAGCAGCCAGGAGACAGCCCCCAATCAGCCCCAGCATTTT. This chain joins TRBV4-3 and TRBJ1-5; D is possibly TRBD1 (5 bases). Per the germline V gene, CDR1 is LGHNA and CDR2 is YSLEER. The CDR3 consists of 15 residues. With 3 bases removed from V and 3 bases from J, the gap between germline ends came to 12 bases.

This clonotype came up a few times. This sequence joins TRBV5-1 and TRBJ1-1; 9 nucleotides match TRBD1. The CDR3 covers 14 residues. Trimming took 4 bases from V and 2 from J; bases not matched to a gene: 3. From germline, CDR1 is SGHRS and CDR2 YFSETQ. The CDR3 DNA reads TGCGCCAGCAGCAGGGACAGGGCAAACACTGAAGCTTTCTTT. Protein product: CASSRDRANTEAFF.

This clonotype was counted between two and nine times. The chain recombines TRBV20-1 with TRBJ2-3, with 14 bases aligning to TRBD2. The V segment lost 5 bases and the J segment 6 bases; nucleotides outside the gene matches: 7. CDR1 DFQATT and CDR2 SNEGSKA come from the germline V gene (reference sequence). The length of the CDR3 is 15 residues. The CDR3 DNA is TGCAGTGCTCCGGGACTAGCGGGGGTATGGGATACGCAGTATTTT. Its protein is CSAPGLAGVWDTQYF.

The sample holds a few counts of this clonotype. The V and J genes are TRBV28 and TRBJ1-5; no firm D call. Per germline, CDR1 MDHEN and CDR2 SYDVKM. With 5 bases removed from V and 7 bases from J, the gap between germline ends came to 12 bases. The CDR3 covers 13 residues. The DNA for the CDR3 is TGTGCCAGCAGTGGGATTTTGGGCCAGCCCCAGCATTTT. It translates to CASSGILGQPQHF.

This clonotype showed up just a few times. CDR3 nucleotide sequence: TGTGCCAGCTCACCGCAGACGGATGAAAAACTGTTTTTT. Its protein is CASSPQTDEKLFF. The chain combines TRBV18 with TRBJ1-4; no reliable D call. Germline-derived CDR1 and CDR2 are KGHSH and LQKENI. Trimming took off 3 bases at V and 6 bases at J, with 8 bases between the two ends. The CDR3 extends over 13 amino acids.

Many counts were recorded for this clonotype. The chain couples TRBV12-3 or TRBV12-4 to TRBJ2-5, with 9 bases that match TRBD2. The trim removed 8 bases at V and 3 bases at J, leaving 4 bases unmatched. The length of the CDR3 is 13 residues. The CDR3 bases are TGTGCCAGCGCCGCTAGCGGGGAAGAGACCCAGTACTTC. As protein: CASAASGEETQYF.

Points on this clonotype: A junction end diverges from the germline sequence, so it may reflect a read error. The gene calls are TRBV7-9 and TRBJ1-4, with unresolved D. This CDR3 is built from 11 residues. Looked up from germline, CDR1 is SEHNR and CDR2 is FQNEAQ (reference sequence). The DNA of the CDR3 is TGTGCCATCCAAGACGGGCAAAATCTGTTTTTT. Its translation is CAIQDGQNLFF.

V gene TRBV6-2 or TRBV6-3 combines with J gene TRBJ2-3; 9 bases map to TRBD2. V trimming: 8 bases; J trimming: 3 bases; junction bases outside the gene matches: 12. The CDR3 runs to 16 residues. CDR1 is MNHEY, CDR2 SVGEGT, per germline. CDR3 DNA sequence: TGTGCCAGCGGAAGAGCGGGGGGACGAGATACAGATACGCAGTATTTT. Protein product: CASGRAGGRDTDTQYF.

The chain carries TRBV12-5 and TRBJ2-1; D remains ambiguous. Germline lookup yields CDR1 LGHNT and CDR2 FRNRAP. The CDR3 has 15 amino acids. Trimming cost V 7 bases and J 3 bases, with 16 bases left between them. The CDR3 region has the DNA TGTGCTAGTGCCTTAGACCAACCCCTCTACAATGAGCAGTTCTTC. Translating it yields CASALDQPLYNEQFF.

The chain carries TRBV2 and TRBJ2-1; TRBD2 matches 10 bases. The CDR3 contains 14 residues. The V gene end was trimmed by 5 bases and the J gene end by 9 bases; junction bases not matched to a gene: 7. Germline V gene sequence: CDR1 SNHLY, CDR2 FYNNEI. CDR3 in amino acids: CASSRAGGPGEQFF. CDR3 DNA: TGTGCCAGCAGTCGAGCGGGGGGGCCGGGTGAGCAGTTCTTC.

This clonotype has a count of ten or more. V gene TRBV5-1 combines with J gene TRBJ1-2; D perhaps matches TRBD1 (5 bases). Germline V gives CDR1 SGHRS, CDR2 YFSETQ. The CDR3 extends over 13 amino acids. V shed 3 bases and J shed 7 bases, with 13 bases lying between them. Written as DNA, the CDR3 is TGCGCCAGCAGCTCCGGGACCCTAGGTGGCTACACCTTC. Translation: CASSSGTLGGYTF. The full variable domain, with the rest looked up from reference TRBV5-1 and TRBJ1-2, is KAGVTQTPRYLIKTRGQQVTLSCSPISGHRSVSWYQQTPGQGLQFLFEYFSETQRNKGNFPGRFSGRQFSNSRSEMNVSTLELGDSALYLCASSSGTLGGYTFGSGTRLTVV.

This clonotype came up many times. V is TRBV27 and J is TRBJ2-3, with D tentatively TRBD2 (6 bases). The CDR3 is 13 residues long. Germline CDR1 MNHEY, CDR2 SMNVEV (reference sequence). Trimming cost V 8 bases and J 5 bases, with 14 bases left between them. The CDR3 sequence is CASRRVGRDTQYF. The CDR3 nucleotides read TGTGCCAGCCGGAGGGTGGGGCGAGATACGCAGTATTTT.

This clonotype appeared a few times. The CDR3 DNA reads as TGTGCCAGCAACCGGGACAGGGAGTTTGGCTACACCTTC. Protein product: CASNRDREFGYTF. The gene calls are TRBV5-6 and TRBJ1-2; 9 nucleotides line up with TRBD1. The CDR3 spans 13 residues. Germline CDR1 and CDR2: SGHDT and YYEEEE. V lost 6 bases and J lost 7; bases outside the gene matches: 7.

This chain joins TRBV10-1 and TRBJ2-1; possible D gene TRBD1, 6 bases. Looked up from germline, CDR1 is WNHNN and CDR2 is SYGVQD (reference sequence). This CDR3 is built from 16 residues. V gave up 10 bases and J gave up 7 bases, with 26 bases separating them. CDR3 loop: CATSKLGTNGWNEQFF. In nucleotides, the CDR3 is TGCGCCACCTCAAAACTCGGGACAAATGGTTGGAATGAGCAGTTCTTC.

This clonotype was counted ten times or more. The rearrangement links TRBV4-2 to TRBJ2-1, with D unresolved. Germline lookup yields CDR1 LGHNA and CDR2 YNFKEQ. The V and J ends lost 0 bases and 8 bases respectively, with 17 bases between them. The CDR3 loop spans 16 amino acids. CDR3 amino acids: CASSQEGHGVIDEQFF. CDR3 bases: TGTGCCAGCAGCCAAGAGGGTCATGGCGTCATCGATGAGCAGTTCTTC.

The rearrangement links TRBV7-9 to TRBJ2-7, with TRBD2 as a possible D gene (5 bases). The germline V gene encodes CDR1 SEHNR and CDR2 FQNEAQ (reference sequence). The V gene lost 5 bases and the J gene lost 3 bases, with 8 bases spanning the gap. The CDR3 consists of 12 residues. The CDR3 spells CASSTSGYEQYV. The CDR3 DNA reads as TGTGCCAGCAGCACCAGCGGCTACGAGCAGTACGTC.

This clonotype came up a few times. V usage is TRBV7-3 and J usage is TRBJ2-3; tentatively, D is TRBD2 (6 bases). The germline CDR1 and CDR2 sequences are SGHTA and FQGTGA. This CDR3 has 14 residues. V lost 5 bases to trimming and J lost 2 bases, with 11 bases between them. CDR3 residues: CASSRGTSTDTQYF. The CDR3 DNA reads TGTGCCAGCAGCCGGGGGACTTCCACAGATACGCAGTATTTT.